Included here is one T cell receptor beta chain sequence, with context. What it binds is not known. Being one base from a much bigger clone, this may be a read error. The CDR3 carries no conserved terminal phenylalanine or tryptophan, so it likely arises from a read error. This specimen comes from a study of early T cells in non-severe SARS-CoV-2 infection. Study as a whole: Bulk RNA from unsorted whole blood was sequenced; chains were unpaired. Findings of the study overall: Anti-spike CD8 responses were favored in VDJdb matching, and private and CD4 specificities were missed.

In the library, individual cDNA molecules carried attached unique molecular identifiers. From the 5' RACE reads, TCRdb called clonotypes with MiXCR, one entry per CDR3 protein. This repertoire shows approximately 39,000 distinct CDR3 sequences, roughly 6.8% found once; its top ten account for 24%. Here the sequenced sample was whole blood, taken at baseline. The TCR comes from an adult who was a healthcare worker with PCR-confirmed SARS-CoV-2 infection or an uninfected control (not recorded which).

DNA for the CDR3: TGCAGTGCTAGTCCTAGCAGCTACAATGAGCAGTTCTTA. It yields the protein CSASPSSYNEQFL. The chain links TRBV20-1 to TRBJ2-1, with a possible D match to TRBD2 (5 bases). Germline V gene data show CDR1 as DFQATT and CDR2 as SNEGSKA (reference sequence). The CDR3 has 13 amino acids. V gave up 3 bases and J gave up 3 bases, with 9 bases separating them.